The 28 T cell receptor beta chains reported below all come from one sample, sequenced in a study of shared clonotypes between healthy human individuals. TCRdb's copy holds only in-frame clones and misses some; the assay was immunoSEQ multiplex PCR. This table has around 2,000,000 clones, 85% to 95% appearing once. The sequenced sample was naive CD4+ T cells sorted from blood. Subset reported: CD45RA+ positively selected. All receptors derive from a man aged 18 to 35 in good health.

The chain couples TRBV5-1 to TRBJ2-1; 12 nucleotides match TRBD2. The germline gives CDR1 SGHRS, CDR2 YFSETQ. The CDR3 covers 18 residues. V lost 0 bases to trimming and J lost 4 bases; unmatched junction nucleotides: 8. CDR3 amino acids: CASSLARTSGTFYNEQFF. CDR3 sequence (DNA): TGCGCCAGCAGCTTGGCAAGGACTAGCGGGACCTTTTACAATGAGCAGTTCTTC.

The gene calls are TRBV5-4 and TRBJ2-7; 9 bases map to TRBD1. CDR1 and CDR2 (germline): SGHNT, YYREEE (reference sequence). CDR3 length: 16 residues. V was pared by 0 bases and J by 0 bases, with 4 bases of the junction left unmatched. CDR3 DNA: TGTGCCAGCAGCTTGGGGGGGACAGGGCCCTCCTACGAGCAGTACTTC. It specifies CASSLGGTGPSYEQYF.

As for this clone: One base away lies a much larger clone, so this may be a sequencing read error. Other nucleotide sequences in the sample specify the same CDR3. This sequence joins TRBV6-1 and TRBJ1-1, with 7 bases that match TRBD1. The CDR3 runs 13 residues. V dropped 6 bases and J dropped 0; count of bases not matched to a gene: 1. CDR1 MNHNS and CDR2 SASEGT come from the germline V gene. The DNA for the CDR3 is TGTGCCAGCAGGGGACAGATGAACACTGAAGCTTTCTTT. Amino acid sequence: CASRGQMNTEAFF.

This rearrangement joins TRBV10-3 to TRBJ1-6, with 10 positions matching TRBD1. CDR1 and CDR2 from the germline V gene are ENHRY and SYGVKD. The ends lost 6 bases at V and 10 bases at J; junction bases unmatched: 3. The CDR3 consists of 13 residues. This CDR3 is CAISGQGESPLHF. The CDR3 nucleotides are TGTGCCATCAGCGGACAGGGGGAGTCACCCCTCCACTTT.

The V and J genes are TRBV18 and TRBJ2-2; 7 positions match TRBD1. Trimming removed 3 bases from V and 0 bases from J; junction bases left unmatched: 7. Germline-derived CDR1 and CDR2 are KGHSH and LQKENI. The CDR3 covers 17 residues. CDR3 residues: CASSPTTGVPNTGELFF. CDR3 in DNA: TGTGCCAGCTCACCTACAACAGGGGTCCCGAACACCGGGGAGCTGTTTTTT.

The chain carries TRBV6-1 and TRBJ1-1, with a tentative D call TRBD1 (6 bases). Trimming stripped 2 bases from V and 5 bases from J, with 9 bases between. CDR1 is MNHNS, CDR2 SASEGT, per germline. CDR3 length: 13 residues. CDR3 nucleotide sequence: TGTGCCAGCAGTGAAACCAGGGGAACTGAAGCTTTCTTT. Amino acids: CASSETRGTEAFF.

The chain couples TRBV15 to TRBJ1-4; D unclear. The CDR3 spans 15 residues. With 9 bases removed from V and 8 bases from J, the gap between germline ends came to 22 bases. The germline CDR1 and CDR2 sequences are LNHNV and YYDKDF (reference sequence). The CDR3 loop is CATIATSRSFEKLFF. The CDR3 DNA is TGTGCCACAATTGCGACCAGTCGATCGTTCGAAAAACTGTTTTTT.

The rearrangement joins TRBV7-2 to TRBJ2-7; 15 positions agree with TRBD2. The germline CDR1 and CDR2 sequences are SGHTA and FQGNSA. J was trimmed by 5 bases and V by 1 base; bases with no gene match: 6. The CDR3 loop spans 17 amino acids. CDR3 in amino acids: CASSLGGLAGGPHEQYF. The CDR3, as DNA: TGTGCCAGCAGCTTAGGCGGACTAGCGGGAGGGCCACACGAGCAGTACTTC.

The chain joins TRBV7-9 to TRBJ2-4; 9 bases map to TRBD2. The CDR3 is 19 amino acids. CDR1 is SEHNR and CDR2 is FQNEAQ in the germline V gene (reference sequence). Trimming took 2 bases from V and 3 from J; bases not matched to a gene: 14. The CDR3 coding sequence is TGTGCCAGCAGCTTACCCGCCCTGGGCGGGGGGGTCGACAAAAACATTCAGTACTTC. It specifies CASSLPALGGGVDKNIQYF.

The V and J genes are TRBV12-5 and TRBJ2-3, with 7 bases that match TRBD2. CDR3 length: 18 amino acids. The germline V gene encodes CDR1 LGHNT and CDR2 FRNRAP. J lost 5 bases, V lost 0 bases, and 14 bases had no gene match. DNA for the CDR3: TGTGCTAGTGGTTTGGTTACTCTTGGCGGGAGTCGAGAAGATACGCAGTATTTT. Its translation: CASGLVTLGGSREDTQYF.

The CDR3 here is CASSNRGQKGTEAFF. In DNA form, the CDR3 reads TGTGCCAGCAGCAACCGGGGCCAAAAGGGGACTGAAGCTTTCTTT. V is TRBV5-6 and J is TRBJ1-1; D possibly corresponds to TRBD1 (5 bases). There are 15 residues in the CDR3. With 4 bases removed from V and 5 bases from J, the gap between germline ends came to 18 bases. Germline V gene sequence: CDR1 SGHDT, CDR2 YYEEEE.

This clone appeared a single time. This chain links TRBV10-3 with TRBJ2-7, with TRBD1 matching 7 bases. The germline V gene encodes CDR1 ENHRY and CDR2 SYGVKD. This CDR3 has 13 amino acids. V lost 9 bases and J lost 7; bases outside the gene matches: 12. The CDR3: CAITGTDLSEQYF. The CDR3 region has the DNA TGTGCCATTACCGGGACAGACCTCTCTGAGCAGTACTTC.

This rearrangement joins TRBV5-6 to TRBJ1-2, with a tentative D call TRBD1 (6 bases). Germline CDR1 SGHDT, CDR2 YYEEEE. CDR3 size: 15 residues. Trimming took 4 bases from V and 2 from J, leaving 15 bases between them. Here the CDR3 reads CASSATGMGNYGYTF. CDR3 in DNA: TGTGCCAGCAGCGCAACAGGGATGGGGAACTATGGCTACACCTTC.

This chain uses TRBV7-8 with TRBJ1-6; the D is unclear. This CDR3 is 15 amino acids long. V shed 8 bases and J shed 0 bases, with 11 bases lying between them. In germline, CDR1 is SGHVS, CDR2 FQNEAQ. CDR3 amino acids: CASQRTSSYNSPLHF. Here the CDR3 DNA reads TGTGCCAGCCAACGGACTAGCTCCTATAATTCACCCCTCCACTTT.

The chain joins TRBV16 to TRBJ1-4; D not resolved. The V end lost 7 bases, the J end lost 0 bases, and 18 bases lay between the germline ends. The germline V gene encodes CDR1 KGHSY and CDR2 FQNENV. CDR3 length equals 17 residues. CDR3 residues: CASTLGIYTATNEKLFF. The CDR3 DNA reads TGTGCCAGCACCCTAGGTATATACACAGCAACTAATGAAAAACTGTTTTTT.

The genes are TRBV30 and TRBJ1-1, with D perhaps TRBD1 (5 bases). This CDR3 region has 13 residues. Trimming took off 5 bases at V and 0 bases at J, with 10 bases between the two ends. Looked up from germline, CDR1 is GTSNPN and CDR2 is SVGIG (reference sequence). The CDR3, as DNA: TGTGCCTGGGACAAACAGGTGAACACTGAAGCTTTCTTT. Its translation: CAWDKQVNTEAFF.

V usage is TRBV4-1 and J usage is TRBJ2-1, with TRBD2 matching over 13 bases. Trimming at V came to 4 bases and at J to 8 bases, leaving 11 bases not matched to a gene. Germline CDR1 and CDR2: MGHRA and YSYEKL. The CDR3 is 17 amino acids. Here the CDR3 reads CASSPGTSGVSVHEQFF. DNA for the CDR3: TGCGCCAGCAGCCCCGGGACTAGCGGGGTGAGCGTGCATGAGCAGTTCTTC.

The chain joins TRBV7-2 to TRBJ1-5; no definite D call. The CDR3 contains 14 residues. Deletions cut 4 bases from V and 6 bases from J, with 13 bases between. CDR1 and CDR2 (germline): SGHTA, FQGNSA. The DNA for the CDR3 is TGTGCCAGCAGCTCTGGGTCACCGGGTCAGCCCCAGCATTTT. Translation gives CASSSGSPGQPQHF.

The gene calls are TRBV7-2 and TRBJ2-1; no firm D call. This CDR3 is 13 amino acids long. The V gene lost 2 bases and the J gene lost 10 bases, with 12 bases spanning the gap. Germline V gives CDR1 SGHTA, CDR2 FQGNSA. The CDR3 sequence is CASSLRSWAEQFF. CDR3 nucleotide sequence: TGTGCCAGCAGCTTAAGATCGTGGGCAGAGCAGTTCTTC.

With regard to this clone: At one end the junction does not follow the germline gene, possibly because of a read error. The chain carries TRBV6-6 and TRBJ2-2; 7 bases agree with TRBD1. CDR3 length: 15 residues. Germline loops: CDR1 MNHNY, CDR2 SVGAGI (reference sequence). The CDR3: CASTTGTANPGELFF. CDR3 nucleotide sequence: TGTGCCAGCACTACCGGGACAGCGAACCCCGGGGAGCTGTTTTTT.

The V and J genes are TRBV19 and TRBJ2-7, with D possibly called TRBD1 or TRBD2 (5 bases each). The germline CDR1 and CDR2 sequences are LNHDA and SQIVND (reference sequence). Between the trimmed V and J ends, which lost 1 base and 0 bases, there was a span of 10 bases. This CDR3 has 15 residues. The CDR3 is CASSIVGGNSYEQYF. The CDR3 DNA reads TGTGCCAGTAGTATAGTTGGGGGAAACTCCTACGAGCAGTACTTC.

This rearrangement joins TRBV15 to TRBJ2-2; 9 bases line up with TRBD1. Per germline, CDR1 LNHNV and CDR2 YYDKDF (reference sequence). The CDR3 is 15 amino acids. V dropped 1 base and J dropped 5; count of bases not matched to a gene: 2. CDR3 residues: CATSRAGTGTGELFF. The CDR3 DNA is TGTGCCACCAGCAGAGCCGGGACAGGGACCGGGGAGCTGTTTTTT.

CDR3 residues: CASSDSRNVLNEQFF. DNA for the CDR3: TGCGCCAGCAGTGACTCCCGGAATGTTCTCAATGAGCAGTTCTTC. The J gene is TRBJ2-1, the V gene TRBV10-1, with no clear D. Germline CDR1 reads WNHNN; CDR2 reads SYGVQD (reference sequence). V was cut by 3 bases and J by 6 bases, with 15 bases left in between. The CDR3 has 15 residues.

The rearrangement uses TRBV9 and TRBJ2-1; TRBD2 is a possible D gene (7 bases). Germline V gene sequence: CDR1 SGDLS, CDR2 YYNGEE. This CDR3 comprises 15 residues. V was pared by 4 bases and J by 1 base, with 12 bases between. The CDR3 is CASSQGRGSYNEQFF. The CDR3 DNA reads TGTGCCAGCAGCCAGGGGAGGGGATCCTACAATGAGCAGTTCTTC. Drawing the rest from reference TRBV9 and TRBJ2-1, the complete variable domain is DSGVTQTPKHLITATGQRVTLRCSPRSGDLSVYWYQQSLDQGLQFLIQYYNGEERAKGNILERFSAQQFPDLHSELNLSSLELGDSALYFCASSQGRGSYNEQFFGPGTRLTVL.

The rearrangement joins TRBV7-9 to TRBJ2-7, with D possibly matching TRBD1 (6 bases). The CDR3 contains 14 residues. Germline values: CDR1 SEHNR, CDR2 FQNEAQ (reference sequence). Trimming removed 5 bases from V and 2 bases from J, with 13 bases in between. CDR3 region: CASSQGTQPYEQYF. The CDR3, as DNA: TGTGCCAGCAGCCAGGGGACCCAACCCTACGAGCAGTACTTC.

Points on this clone: Other DNA sequences within the sample encode an identical CDR3. The V and J genes are TRBV30 and TRBJ2-1; possibly TRBD2 for D (6 bases). The germline V gene encodes CDR1 GTSNPN and CDR2 SVGIG (reference sequence). V lost 2 bases and J lost 7, with 9 bases in between. CDR3 length equals 12 residues. The CDR3 DNA sequence: TGTGCCTGGAGTCCTGGGGGGAATGAGCAGTTCTTC. It encodes CAWSPGGNEQFF.

The V and J genes are TRBV19 and TRBJ1-1; no clear D. Trimming removed 7 bases from V and 6 bases from J, with 21 bases in between. The CDR3 totals 15 residues. Germline V gives CDR1 LNHDA, CDR2 SQIVND (reference sequence). This CDR3 is CASNPRSGPRAEAFF. The DNA for the CDR3 is TGTGCCAGTAACCCCCGCTCCGGCCCGCGCGCTGAAGCTTTCTTT. The complete variable domain, with remaining parts taken from reference TRBV19 and TRBJ1-1, reads DGGITQSPKYLFRKEGQNVTLSCEQNLNHDAMYWYRQDPGQGLRLIYYSQIVNDFQKGDIAEGYSVSREKKESFPLTVTSAQKNPTAFYLCASNPRSGPRAEAFFGQGTRLTVV.

The chain uses TRBV7-9 and TRBJ1-4, with D hard to call. Germline loops: CDR1 SEHNR, CDR2 FQNEAQ (reference sequence). The V gene lost 4 bases and the J gene lost 0 bases, with 18 bases spanning the gap. The CDR3 loop spans 18 amino acids. As DNA, the CDR3 is TGTGCCAGCAGCTCCCGCGGCGGCAACGCTGCAACTAATGAAAAACTGTTTTTT. This codes for CASSSRGGNAATNEKLFF.